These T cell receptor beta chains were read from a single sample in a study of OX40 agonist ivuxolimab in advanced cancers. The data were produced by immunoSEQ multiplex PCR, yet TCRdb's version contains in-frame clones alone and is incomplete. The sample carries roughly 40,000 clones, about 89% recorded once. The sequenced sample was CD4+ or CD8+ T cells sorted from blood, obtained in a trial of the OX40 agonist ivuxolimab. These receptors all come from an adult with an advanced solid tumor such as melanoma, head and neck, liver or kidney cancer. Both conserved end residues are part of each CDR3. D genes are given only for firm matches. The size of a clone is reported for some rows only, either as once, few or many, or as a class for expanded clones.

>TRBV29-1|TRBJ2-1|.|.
TGCAGCGTTGAGACAGGGACTAGTTTCACCTACAATGAGCAGTTCTTC
CSVETGTSFTYNEQFF
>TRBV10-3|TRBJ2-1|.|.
TGTGCCATCAGAAACCCCGGGACTTACAATGAGCAGTTCTTC
CAIRNPGTYNEQFF
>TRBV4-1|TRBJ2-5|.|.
TGCGCCAGCAGCCAGCTGACTAGGGGGCAAGAGACCCAGTACTTC
CASSQLTRGQETQYF
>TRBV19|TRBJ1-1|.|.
TGTGCCAGTAGTATAGGTCGGGGGAAGCTGAACACTGAAGCTTTCTTT
CASSIGRGKLNTEAFF
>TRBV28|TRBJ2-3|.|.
TGTGCCAGCAGTTGGGGCAGTAGCACAGATACGCAGTATTTT
CASSWGSSTDTQYF
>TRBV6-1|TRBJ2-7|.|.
TGTGCCAGCAGTTTAGGCGCAGCCTACGAGCAGTACTTC
CASSLGAAYEQYF
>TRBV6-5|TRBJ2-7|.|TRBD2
TGTGCCAGCAGTTTGGCTAGCGGTAGCTCCTACGAGCAGTACTTC
CASSLASGSSYEQYF
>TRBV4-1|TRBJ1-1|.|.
TGCGCCAGCAGCCAAGGGCAGGGAGCTTTCTTT
CASSQGQGAFF
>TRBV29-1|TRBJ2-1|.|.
TGCAGCGTTCCTAACCCCCCCTACAATGAGCAGTTCTTC
CSVPNPPYNEQFF
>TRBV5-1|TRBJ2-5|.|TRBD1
TGCGCCAGCAGCTTGATTGGGACAGGGCCCCTAGGGGAGACCCAGTACTTC
CASSLIGTGPLGETQYF
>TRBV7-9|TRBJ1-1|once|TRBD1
TGTGCCAGCAGCTTGGCAGGGGGCAACACTGAAGCTTTCTTT
CASSLAGGNTEAFF
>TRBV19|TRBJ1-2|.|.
TGTGCCAGTAGTATAGCCAGGGCCCCGGCCTATGGCTACACCTTC
CASSIARAPAYGYTF
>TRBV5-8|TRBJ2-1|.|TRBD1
TGTGCCAGCAGCTATCCGGGACAGGGGGCGGTTTTTAGGCAGTTCTTC
CASSYPGQGAVFRQFF
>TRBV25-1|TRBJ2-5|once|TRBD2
TGTGCCAGCAGTGGACCCGTAGCGGGAAAAAGCGAAGAGACCCAGTACTTC
CASSGPVAGKSEETQYF
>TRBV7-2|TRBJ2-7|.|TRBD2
TGTGCCAGCAGCGCTACTAGCGGGGAATACGAGCAGTACTTC
CASSATSGEYEQYF
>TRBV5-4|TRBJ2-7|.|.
TGTGCCAGCAGCTCGGGCACAATCTCCTACGAGCAGTACTTC
CASSSGTISYEQYF
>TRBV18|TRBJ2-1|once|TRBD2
TGTGCCAGCGGTACCGCGGGGGGAAATGAGCAGTTCTTC
CASGTAGGNEQFF
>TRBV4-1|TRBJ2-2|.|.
TGCGCCAGCAGCCAAGAGCCTGTGAACACCGGGGAGCTGTTTTTT
CASSQEPVNTGELFF
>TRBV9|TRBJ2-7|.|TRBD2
TGTGCCAGCAGCGTAGCCCCAGCGGGAGAGTACGAGCAGTACTTC
CASSVAPAGEYEQYF
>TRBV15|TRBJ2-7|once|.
TGTGCCACCAGCAGAGAGGCAGGAAGCTCCTACGAGCAGTACTTC
CATSREAGSSYEQYF
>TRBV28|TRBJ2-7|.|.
TGTGCCAGCAGTTTACAGGGTTACGAGCAGTACTTC
CASSLQGYEQYF
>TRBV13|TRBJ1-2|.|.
TGTGCCAGCAGCTTGGGACAAGCCGTCACCTTC
CASSLGQAVTF
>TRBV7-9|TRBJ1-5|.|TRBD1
TGTGCCAGCAGCCTGGGACAGGGAGGGGAGAAGGGCAATCAGCCCCAGCATTTT
CASSLGQGGEKGNQPQHF
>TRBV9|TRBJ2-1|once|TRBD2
TGTGCCAGCAGCGTAGCTACGCTAGCGGGAGCGAGCGAGCAGTTCTTC
CASSVATLAGASEQFF
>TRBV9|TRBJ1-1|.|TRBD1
TGTGCCAGCAGCGCCCAAGGGGACAGCACTGAAGCTTTCTTT
CASSAQGDSTEAFF
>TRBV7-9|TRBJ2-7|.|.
TGTGCCAGCACCCTCCGGGACGGTCCCTACGAGCAGTACTTC
CASTLRDGPYEQYF
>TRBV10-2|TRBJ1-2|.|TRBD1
TGCGCCAGCAGGCCGACAGGGGCCAGGGGGTATGGCTACACCTTC
CASRPTGARGYGYTF
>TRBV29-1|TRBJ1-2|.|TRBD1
TGCAGCGTCCCCCAACCGGGACAGACTAACTATGGCTACACCTTC
CSVPQPGQTNYGYTF
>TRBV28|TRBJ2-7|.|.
TGTGCCAGCAGTATGCCCGACAGAACCTACGAGCAGTACTTC
CASSMPDRTYEQYF
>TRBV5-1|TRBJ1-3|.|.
TGCGCCAGCAGCTTGGGGCAGGGCAGCTCTGGAAACACCATATATTTT
CASSLGQGSSGNTIYF
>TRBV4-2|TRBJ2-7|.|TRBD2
TGTGCCAGCAGCCAAGAAGGGGCTAGCGGGACGGCCTACGAGCAGTACTTC
CASSQEGASGTAYEQYF
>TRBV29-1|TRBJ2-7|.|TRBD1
TGCAGCGTTTCCTGGAGACAGGGCTACGAGCAGTACTTC
CSVSWRQGYEQYF
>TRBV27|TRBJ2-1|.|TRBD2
TGTGCCAGCAGTTTATCAGCCCAGAGGGCGGGAGAGGGCAATGAGCAGTTCTTC
CASSLSAQRAGEGNEQFF
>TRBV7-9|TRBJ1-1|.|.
TGTGCCAGCAGCCCCACGGAGATTGGCACTGAAGCTTTCTTT
CASSPTEIGTEAFF
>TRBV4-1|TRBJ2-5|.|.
TGCGCCAGCAGCCCGACCAGGGGAATACAAGAGACCCAGTACTTC
CASSPTRGIQETQYF
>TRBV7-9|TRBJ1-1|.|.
TGTGCCAGCAGCTTAGCCGACCACCTGGAGCTTATGAACACTGAAGCTTTCTTT
CASSLADHLELMNTEAFF
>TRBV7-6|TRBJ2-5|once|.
TGTGCCAGCAGCCGAAGCCCGGTAGCTGCTCAAGAGACCCAGTACTTC
CASSRSPVAAQETQYF
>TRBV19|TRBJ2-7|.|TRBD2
TGTGCCAGTAGGGCAACTAGCGGAGGGGCCTACGAGCAGTACTTC
CASRATSGGAYEQYF
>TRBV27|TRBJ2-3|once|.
TGTGCCAGCAGTTTACAGAGCACAGATACGCAGTATTTT
CASSLQSTDTQYF
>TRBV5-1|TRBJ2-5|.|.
TGCGCCAGCAGCTTGGAAGTGGGCGCGGACAGTTGGTCGGCCCAGTACTTC
CASSLEVGADSWSAQYF